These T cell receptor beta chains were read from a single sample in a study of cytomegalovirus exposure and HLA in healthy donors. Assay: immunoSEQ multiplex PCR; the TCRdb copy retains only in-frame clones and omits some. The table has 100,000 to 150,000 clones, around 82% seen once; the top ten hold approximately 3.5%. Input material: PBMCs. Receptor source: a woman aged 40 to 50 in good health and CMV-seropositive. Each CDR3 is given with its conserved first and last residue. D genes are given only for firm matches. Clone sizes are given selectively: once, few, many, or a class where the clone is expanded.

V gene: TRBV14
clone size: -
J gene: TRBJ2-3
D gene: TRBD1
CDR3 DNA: TGTGCCAGCAGTCAGAGGACAGGGGACACAGATACGCAGTATTTT
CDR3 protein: CASSQRTGDTDTQYF

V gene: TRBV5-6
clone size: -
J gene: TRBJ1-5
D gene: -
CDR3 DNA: TGTGCCAGCAGCTTGTCTCAGGGAAGGATGAATCAGCCCCAGCATTTT
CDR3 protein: CASSLSQGRMNQPQHF

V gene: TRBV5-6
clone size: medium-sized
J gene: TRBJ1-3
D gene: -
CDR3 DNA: TGTGCCAGCAGCTTGATCGGAGTCTCTGGAAACACCATATATTTT
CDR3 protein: CASSLIGVSGNTIYF

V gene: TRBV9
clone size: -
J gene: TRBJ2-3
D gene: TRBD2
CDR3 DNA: TGTGCCAGCAGCGTAGGGGAGGGGTTGGATACGCAGTATTTT
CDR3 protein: CASSVGEGLDTQYF

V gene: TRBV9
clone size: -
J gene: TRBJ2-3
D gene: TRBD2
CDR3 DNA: TGTGCCAGCAGCGGAACCGGGACTAAAGGAGATACGCAGTATTTT
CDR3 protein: CASSGTGTKGDTQYF

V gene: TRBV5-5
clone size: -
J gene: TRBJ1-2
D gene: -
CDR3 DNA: TGTGCCAGCAGCTATTTACCAGGGGCTAGGGATGGCTACACCTTC
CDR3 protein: CASSYLPGARDGYTF

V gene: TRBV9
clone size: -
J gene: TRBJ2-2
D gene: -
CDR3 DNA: TGTGCCAGCAGCGTAGCTCAGGACTCGGCGAACACCGGGGAGCTGTTTTTT
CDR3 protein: CASSVAQDSANTGELFF

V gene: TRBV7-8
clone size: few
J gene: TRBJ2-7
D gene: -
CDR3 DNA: TGTGCCAGCAGCACGGCGGGGTACGGGATCCCCTACGAGCAGTACTTC
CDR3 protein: CASSTAGYGIPYEQYF

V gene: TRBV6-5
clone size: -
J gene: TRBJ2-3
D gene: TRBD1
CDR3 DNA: TGTGCCAGCCATACGACAGGGATAGGAGATACGCAGTATTTT
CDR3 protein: CASHTTGIGDTQYF

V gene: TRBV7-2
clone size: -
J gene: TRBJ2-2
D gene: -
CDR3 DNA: TGTGCCAGCAGCGGAGACTTGAACACCGGGGAGCTGTTTTTT
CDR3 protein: CASSGDLNTGELFF

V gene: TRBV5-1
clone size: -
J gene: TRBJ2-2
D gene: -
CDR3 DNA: TGCGCCAGCAGCACCGAACAGGGAGGGACCGGGGAGCTGTTTTTT
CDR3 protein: CASSTEQGGTGELFF

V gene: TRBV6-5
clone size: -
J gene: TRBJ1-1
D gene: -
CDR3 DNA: TGTGCCAGCGGCCGAACAGGGACCCTCGCTGAAGCTTTCTTT
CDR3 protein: CASGRTGTLAEAFF

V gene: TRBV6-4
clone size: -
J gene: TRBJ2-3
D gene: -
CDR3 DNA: TGTGCCAGCAGTGGTAGCTCAACAGATACGCAGTATTTT
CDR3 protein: CASSGSSTDTQYF

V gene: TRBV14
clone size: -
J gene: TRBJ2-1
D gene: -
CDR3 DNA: TGTGCCAGCAGCCAAACCGGAGTCAATGAGCAGTTCTTC
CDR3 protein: CASSQTGVNEQFF

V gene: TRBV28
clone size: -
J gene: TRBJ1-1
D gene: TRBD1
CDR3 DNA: TGTGCCAGCAGTTGGACAGGGAGGAACACTGAAGCTTTCTTT
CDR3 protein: CASSWTGRNTEAFF

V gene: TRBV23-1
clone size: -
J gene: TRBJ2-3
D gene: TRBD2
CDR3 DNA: TGCGCCAGCAGTCACCTTCCATCCGGGAGGACAACAGATACGCAGTATTTT
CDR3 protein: CASSHLPSGRTTDTQYF

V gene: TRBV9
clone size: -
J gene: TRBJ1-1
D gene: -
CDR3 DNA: TGTGCCAGCAGCGCAGGGGTGAACACTGAAGCTTTCTTT
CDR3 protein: CASSAGVNTEAFF

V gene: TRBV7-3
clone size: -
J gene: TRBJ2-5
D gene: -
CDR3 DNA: TGTGCCAGCAGCCCCCACCTGCAAGGGGCCCAGTACTTC
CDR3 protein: CASSPHLQGAQYF

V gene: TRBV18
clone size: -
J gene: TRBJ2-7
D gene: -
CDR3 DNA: TGTGCCAGCTCACCACTCATTGGACAGACCACCTACGAGCAGTACTTC
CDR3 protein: CASSPLIGQTTYEQYF

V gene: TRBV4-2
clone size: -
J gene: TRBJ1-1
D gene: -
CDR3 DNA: TGTGCCAGCAGCCAAGAGGTGGGGGGTGGGCAGACGAACACTGAAGCTTTCTTT
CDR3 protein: CASSQEVGGGQTNTEAFF

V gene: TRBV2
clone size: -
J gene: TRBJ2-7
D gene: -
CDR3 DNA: TGTGCCAGCATAGAAACCGGGGGTCCGGACGGTTCCTACGAGCAGTACTTC
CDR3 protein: CASIETGGPDGSYEQYF

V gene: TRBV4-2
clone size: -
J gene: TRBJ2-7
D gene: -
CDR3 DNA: TGTGCCAGCAGCCAAGATGTGCGGGGCCTTTCCTACGAGCAGTACTTC
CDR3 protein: CASSQDVRGLSYEQYF

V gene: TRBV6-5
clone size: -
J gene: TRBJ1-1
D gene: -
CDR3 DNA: TGTGCCAGCAGTTATCCAGGGGCCCCGGAAGCTTTCTTT
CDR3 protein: CASSYPGAPEAFF

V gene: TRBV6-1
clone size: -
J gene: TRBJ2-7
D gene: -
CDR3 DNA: TGTGCCAGCAGTCAGGGGAGAGGCCAGACCTACGAGCAGTACTTC
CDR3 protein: CASSQGRGQTYEQYF

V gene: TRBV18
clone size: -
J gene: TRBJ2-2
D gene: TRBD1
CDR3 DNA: TGTGCCAGCTCACCGAGGACAGGGGAAATCACCGGGGAGCTGTTTTTT
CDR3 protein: CASSPRTGEITGELFF

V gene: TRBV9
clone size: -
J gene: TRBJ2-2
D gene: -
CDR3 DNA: TGTGCCAGCAGCGGATGGACAGCCGGGGAGCTGTTTTTT
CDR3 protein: CASSGWTAGELFF

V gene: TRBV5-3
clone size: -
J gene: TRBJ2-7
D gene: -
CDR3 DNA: TGTGCCAGAAATAGGGGTGGGAGGAAAAGATACGAGCAGTACTTC
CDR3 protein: CARNRGGRKRYEQYF

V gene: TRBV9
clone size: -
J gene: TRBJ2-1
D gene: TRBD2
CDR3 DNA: TGTGCCAGCAGCGCTCGGACTAGCGGGAGTTACAATGAGCAGTTCTTC
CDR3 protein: CASSARTSGSYNEQFF

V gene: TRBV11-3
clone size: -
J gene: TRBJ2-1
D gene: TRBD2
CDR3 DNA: TGTGCCAGCAGCTTATTAGCGGGGGTACGATCCAGCAATGAGCAGTTCTTC
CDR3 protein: CASSLLAGVRSSNEQFF

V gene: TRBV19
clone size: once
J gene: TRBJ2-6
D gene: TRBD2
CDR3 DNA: TGTGCCAGTAGTCTAGGGACTAGTCGGTCTGGGGCCAACGTCCTGACTTTC
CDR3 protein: CASSLGTSRSGANVLTF

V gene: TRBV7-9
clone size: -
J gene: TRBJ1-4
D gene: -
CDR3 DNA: TGTGCCAGCAGCTTGGGGGGGAATGAAAAACTGTTTTTT
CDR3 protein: CASSLGGNEKLFF

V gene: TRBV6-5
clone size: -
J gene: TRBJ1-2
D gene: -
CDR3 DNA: TGTGCCAGCAGTACCCCCCGGCGGCATGGCTACACCTTC
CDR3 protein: CASSTPRRHGYTF

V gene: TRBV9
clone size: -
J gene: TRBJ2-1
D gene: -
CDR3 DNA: TGTGCCAGCAGCGGGGGGCATGAGCAGTTCTTC
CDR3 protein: CASSGGHEQFF

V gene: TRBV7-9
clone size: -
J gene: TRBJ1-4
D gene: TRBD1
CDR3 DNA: TGTGCCAGCAGACTCGCATGGTCAGAACCCGGGACAGGGGGCGAAAAACTGTTTTTT
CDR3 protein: CASRLAWSEPGTGGEKLFF

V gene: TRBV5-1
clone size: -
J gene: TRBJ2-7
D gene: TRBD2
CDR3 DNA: TGCGCCAGCAGCTTGGCAGCGGGAGGTTTCTACGAGCAGTACTTC
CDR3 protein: CASSLAAGGFYEQYF